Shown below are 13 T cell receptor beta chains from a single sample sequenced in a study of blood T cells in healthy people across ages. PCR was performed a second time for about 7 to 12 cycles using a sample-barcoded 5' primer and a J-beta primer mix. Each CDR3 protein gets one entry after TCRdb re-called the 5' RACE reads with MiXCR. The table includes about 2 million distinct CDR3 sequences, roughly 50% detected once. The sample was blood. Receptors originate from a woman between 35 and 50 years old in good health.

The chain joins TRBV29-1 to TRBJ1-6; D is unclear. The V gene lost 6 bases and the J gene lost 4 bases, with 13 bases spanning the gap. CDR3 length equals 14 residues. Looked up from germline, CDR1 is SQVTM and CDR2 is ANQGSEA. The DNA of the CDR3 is TGCAGCGTAGGAAGTTGGGGATATAATTCACCCCTCCACTTT. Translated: CSVGSWGYNSPLHF.

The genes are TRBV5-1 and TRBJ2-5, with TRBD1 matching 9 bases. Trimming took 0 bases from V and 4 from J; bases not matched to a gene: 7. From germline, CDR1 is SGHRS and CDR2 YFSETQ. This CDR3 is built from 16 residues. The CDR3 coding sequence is TGCGCCAGCAGCTTGGGGGACAGGGTTGTTCGAGAGACCCAGTACTTC. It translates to CASSLGDRVVRETQYF. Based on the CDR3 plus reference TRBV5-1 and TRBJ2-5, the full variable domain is KAGVTQTPRYLIKTRGQQVTLSCSPISGHRSVSWYQQTPGQGLQFLFEYFSETQRNKGNFPGRFSGRQFSNSRSEMNVSTLELGDSALYLCASSLGDRVVRETQYFGPGTRLLVL.

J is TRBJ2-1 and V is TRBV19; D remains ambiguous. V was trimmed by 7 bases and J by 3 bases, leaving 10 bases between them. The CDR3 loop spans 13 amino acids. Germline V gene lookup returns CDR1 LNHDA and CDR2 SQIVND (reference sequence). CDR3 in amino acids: CASNPTGYNEQFF. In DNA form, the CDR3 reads TGTGCCAGTAACCCGACGGGCTACAATGAGCAGTTCTTC.

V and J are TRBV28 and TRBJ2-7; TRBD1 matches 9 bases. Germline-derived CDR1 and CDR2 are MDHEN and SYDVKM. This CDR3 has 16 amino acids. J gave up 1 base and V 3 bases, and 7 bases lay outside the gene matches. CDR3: CASSFRPTGGSYEQYF. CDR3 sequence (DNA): TGTGCCAGCAGTTTCCGGCCGACAGGGGGGTCCTACGAGCAGTACTTC.

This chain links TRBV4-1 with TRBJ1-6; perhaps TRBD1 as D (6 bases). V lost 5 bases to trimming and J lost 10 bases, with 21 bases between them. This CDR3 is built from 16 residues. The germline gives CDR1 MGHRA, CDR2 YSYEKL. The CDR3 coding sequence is TGCGCCAGCAGCACTCCACAGGGACCTTTAGGCTCACCCCTCCACTTT. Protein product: CASSTPQGPLGSPLHF.

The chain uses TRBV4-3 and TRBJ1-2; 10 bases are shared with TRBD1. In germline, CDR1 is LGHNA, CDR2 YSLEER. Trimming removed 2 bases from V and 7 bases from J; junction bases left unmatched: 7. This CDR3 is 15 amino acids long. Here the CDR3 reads CASSQLRQGAGGYTF. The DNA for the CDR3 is TGCGCCAGCAGCCAACTCCGACAGGGGGCGGGTGGCTACACCTTC.

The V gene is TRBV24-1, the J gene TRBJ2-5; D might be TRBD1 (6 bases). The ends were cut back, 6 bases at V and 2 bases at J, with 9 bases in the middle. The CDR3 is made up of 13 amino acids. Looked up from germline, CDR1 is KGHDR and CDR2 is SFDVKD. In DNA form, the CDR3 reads TGTGCCACCAGTAGGACAGATCAAGAGACCCAGTACTTC. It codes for CATSRTDQETQYF.

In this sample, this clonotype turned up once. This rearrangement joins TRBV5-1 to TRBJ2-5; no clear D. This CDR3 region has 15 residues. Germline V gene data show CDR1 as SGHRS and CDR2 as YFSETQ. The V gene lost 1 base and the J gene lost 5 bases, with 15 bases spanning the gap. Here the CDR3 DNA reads TGCGCCAGCAGCTTGTCCGACAAGGAGAGGGAGACCCAGTACTTC. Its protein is CASSLSDKERETQYF.

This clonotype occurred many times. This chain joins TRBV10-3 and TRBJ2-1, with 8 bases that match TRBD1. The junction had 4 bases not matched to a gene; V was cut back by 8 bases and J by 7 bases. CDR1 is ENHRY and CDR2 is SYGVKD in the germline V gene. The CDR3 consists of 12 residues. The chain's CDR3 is CAISRTGNEQFF. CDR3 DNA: TGTGCCATCTCGAGGACAGGGAATGAGCAGTTCTTC.

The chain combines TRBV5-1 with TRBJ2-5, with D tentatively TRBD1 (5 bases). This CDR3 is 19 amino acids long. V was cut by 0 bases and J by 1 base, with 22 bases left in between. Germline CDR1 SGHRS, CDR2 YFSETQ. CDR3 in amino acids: CASSLAIPARQTIQETQYF. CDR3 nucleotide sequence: TGCGCCAGCAGCTTGGCCATCCCTGCTCGACAGACGATCCAAGAGACCCAGTACTTC.

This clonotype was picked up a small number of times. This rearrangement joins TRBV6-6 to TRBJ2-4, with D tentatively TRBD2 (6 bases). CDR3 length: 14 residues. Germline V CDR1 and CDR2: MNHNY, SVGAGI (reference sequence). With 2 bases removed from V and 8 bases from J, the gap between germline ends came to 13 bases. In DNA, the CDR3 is TGTGCCAGCAGTTACGGCGGGGCGCGGGACATTCAGTACTTC. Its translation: CASSYGGARDIQYF.

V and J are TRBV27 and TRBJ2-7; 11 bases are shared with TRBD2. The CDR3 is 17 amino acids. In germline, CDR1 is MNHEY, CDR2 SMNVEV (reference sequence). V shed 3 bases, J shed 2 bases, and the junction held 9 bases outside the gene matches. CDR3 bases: TGTGCCAGCAGTTTGGCTAGCGGGGGGCCTACTCCCTACGAGCAGTACTTC. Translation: CASSLASGGPTPYEQYF.

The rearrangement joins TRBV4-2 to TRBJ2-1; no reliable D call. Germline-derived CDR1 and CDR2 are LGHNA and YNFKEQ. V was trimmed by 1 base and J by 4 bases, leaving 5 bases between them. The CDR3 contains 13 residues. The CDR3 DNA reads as TGTGCCAGCAGCCAAGCCCAGTACAATGAGCAGTTCTTC. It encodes CASSQAQYNEQFF.